Given below is one TCR beta chain in context. The antigen is unknown. These data belong to a study of regulatory dendritic cells for organ transplantation. Study-level information: Monocytes received vitamin D3 on days 0 and 4, IL-10 on day 4. Day 6 dendritic cell cultures were stimulated with LPS.

General study points: Naive T cells showed high diversity, memory cells less, memory CD8+ least.

Clones were sequenced by immunoSEQ multiplex PCR, and TCRdb holds only the in-frame ones, with some missing. Among more than 9,000 clones listed, roughly two thirds were seen once. V dropped 4 bases and J dropped 5; count of bases not matched to a gene: 9. Germline CDR1 reads SGDLS; CDR2 reads YYNGEE. The CDR3 consists of 16 residues. Sorted subsets were CFSE-labeled and cultured roughly five days with allogeneic dendritic cells. This receptor was obtained from a human donor in good health. The sample was naive CD4+ T cells from blood cultured with dendritic cells. Subset: CD45RA+ naive T cells. This chain joins TRBV9 and TRBJ2-2; 9 positions match TRBD2. This chain's CDR3 is CASSTLSGGGTGELFF. CDR3 sequence (DNA): TGTGCCAGCAGCACTCTTAGCGGGGGAGGGACCGGGGAGCTGTTTTTT.